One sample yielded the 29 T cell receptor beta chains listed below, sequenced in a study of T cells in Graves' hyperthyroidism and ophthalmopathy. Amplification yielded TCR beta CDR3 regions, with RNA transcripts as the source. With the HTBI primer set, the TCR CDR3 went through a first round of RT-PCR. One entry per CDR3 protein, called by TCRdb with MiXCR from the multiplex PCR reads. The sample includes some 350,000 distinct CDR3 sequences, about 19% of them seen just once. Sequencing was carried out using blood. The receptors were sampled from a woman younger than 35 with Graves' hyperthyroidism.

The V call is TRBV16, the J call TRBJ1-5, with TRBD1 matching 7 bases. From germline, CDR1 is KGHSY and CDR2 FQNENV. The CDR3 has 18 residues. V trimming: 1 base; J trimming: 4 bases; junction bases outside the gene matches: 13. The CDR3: CASSQWGSSGGQNQPQHF. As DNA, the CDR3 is TGTGCCAGCAGCCAATGGGGGTCTTCAGGGGGTCAGAATCAGCCCCAGCATTTT.

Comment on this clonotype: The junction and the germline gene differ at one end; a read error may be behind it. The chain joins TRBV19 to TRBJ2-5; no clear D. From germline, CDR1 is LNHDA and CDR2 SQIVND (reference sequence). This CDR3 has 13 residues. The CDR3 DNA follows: TGTGCCAGTAGTATCTGGGGTGATGAGACCCAGGACTTC. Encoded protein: CASSIWGDETQDF.

The CDR3 is CASSLRLTEAFF. The CDR3, as DNA: TGTGCCAGCAGCCTCAGGCTCACTGAAGCTTTCTTT. V gene TRBV11-1 combines with J gene TRBJ1-1; D is uncertain. Trimming took 5 bases from V and 4 from J, leaving 8 bases between them. Germline V gives CDR1 SGHAT, CDR2 FQDESV (reference sequence). This CDR3 has 12 amino acids.

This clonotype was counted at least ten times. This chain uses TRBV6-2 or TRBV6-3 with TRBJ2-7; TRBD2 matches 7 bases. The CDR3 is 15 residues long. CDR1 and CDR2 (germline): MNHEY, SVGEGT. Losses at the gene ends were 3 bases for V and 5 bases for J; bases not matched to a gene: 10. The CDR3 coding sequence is TGTGCCAGCAGTTATGGGGACGGGGGGTCGAACGAGCAGTACTTC. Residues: CASSYGDGGSNEQYF.

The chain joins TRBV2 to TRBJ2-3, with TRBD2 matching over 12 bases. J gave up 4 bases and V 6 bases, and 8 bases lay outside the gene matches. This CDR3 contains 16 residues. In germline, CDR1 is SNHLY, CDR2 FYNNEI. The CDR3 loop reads CASRRLAGELADTQYF. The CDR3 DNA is TGTGCCAGCAGGAGACTAGCGGGGGAGCTGGCAGATACGCAGTATTTT.

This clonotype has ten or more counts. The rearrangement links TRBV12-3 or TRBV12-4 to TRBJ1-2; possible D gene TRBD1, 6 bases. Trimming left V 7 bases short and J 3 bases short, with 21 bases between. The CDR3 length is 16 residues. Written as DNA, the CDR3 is TGTGCCAGCACCCGCGGGGGGACATTCCATCACTATGGCTACACCTTC. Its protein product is CASTRGGTFHHYGYTF.

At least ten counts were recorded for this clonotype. The chain's CDR3 is CSVDTANYGYTF. The DNA for the CDR3 is TGCAGCGTTGATACAGCTAACTATGGCTACACCTTC. V and J are TRBV29-1 and TRBJ1-2; D ambiguous. V was shortened by 3 bases and J by 0 bases, with 5 bases between the two germline ends. CDR3 length: 12 amino acids. CDR1 and CDR2 from the germline V gene are SQVTM and ANQGSEA.

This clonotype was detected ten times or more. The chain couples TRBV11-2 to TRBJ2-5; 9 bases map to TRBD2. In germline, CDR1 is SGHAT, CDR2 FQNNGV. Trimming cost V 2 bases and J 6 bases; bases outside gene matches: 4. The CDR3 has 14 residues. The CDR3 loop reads CASSLSGGRQTQYF. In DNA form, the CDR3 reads TGTGCCAGCAGCTTAAGCGGGGGGAGGCAGACCCAGTACTTC. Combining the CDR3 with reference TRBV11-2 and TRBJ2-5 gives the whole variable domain EAGVAQSPRYKIIEKRQSVAFWCNPISGHATLYWYQQILGQGPKLLIQFQNNGVVDDSQLPKDRFSAERLKGVDSTLKIQPAKLEDSAVYLCASSLSGGRQTQYFGPGTRLLVL.

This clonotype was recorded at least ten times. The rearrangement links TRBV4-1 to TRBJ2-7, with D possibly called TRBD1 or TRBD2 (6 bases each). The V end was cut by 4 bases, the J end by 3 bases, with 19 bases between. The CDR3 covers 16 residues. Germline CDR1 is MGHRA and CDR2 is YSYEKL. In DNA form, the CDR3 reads TGCGCCAGCAGCCGCCCCGGGGCCGAGGGGGGCTACGAGCAGTACTTC. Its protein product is CASSRPGAEGGYEQYF.

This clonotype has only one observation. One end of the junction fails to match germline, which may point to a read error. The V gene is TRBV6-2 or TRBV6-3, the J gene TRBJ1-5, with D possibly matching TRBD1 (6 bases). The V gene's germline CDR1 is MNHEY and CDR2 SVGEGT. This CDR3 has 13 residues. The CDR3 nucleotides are TGTGTCAGCACCCAAACAGGGTCTCAGCCCCAGCATTTT. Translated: CVSTQTGSQPQHF.

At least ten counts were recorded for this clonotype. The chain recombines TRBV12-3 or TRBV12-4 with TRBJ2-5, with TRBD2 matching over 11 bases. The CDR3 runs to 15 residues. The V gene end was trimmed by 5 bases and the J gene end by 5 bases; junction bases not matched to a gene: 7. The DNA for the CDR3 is TGTGCCAGCAGTAATAGCGGGGGGGCAATGGAGACCCAGTACTTC. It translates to CASSNSGGAMETQYF.

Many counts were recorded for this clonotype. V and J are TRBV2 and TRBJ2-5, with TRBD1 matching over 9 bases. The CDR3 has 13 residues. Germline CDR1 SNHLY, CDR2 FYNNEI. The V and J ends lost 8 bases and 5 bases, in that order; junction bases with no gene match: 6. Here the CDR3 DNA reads TGTGCCAGCGGTCGGGACAGGGACGAGACCCAGTACTTC. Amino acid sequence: CASGRDRDETQYF.

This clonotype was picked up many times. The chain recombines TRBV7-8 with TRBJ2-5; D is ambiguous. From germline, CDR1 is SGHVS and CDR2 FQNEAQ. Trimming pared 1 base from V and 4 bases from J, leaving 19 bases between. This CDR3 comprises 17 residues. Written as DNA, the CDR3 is TGTGCCAGCAGCTTAGATATAGCCCCAGGCGTGGGAGAGACCCAGTACTTC. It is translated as CASSLDIAPGVGETQYF.

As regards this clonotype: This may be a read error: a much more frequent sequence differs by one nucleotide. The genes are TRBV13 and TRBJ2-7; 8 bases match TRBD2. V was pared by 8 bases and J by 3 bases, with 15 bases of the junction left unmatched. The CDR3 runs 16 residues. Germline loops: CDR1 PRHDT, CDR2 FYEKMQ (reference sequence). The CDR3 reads CASCSLGSGGSYEQYF. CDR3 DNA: TGTGCCAGCTGCTCCCTGGGGAGCGGGGGAAGCTACGAGCAGTACTTC.

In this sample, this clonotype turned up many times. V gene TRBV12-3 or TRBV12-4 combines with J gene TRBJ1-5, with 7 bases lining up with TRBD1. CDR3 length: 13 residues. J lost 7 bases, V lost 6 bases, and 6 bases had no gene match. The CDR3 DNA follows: TGTGCCAGCAGAACAGGGGATAGGCAGCCCCAGCATTTT. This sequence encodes CASRTGDRQPQHF.

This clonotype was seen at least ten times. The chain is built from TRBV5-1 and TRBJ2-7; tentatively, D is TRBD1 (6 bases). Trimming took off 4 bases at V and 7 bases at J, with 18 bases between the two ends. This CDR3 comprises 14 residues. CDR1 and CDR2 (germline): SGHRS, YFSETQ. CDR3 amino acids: CASSRSTGIKEQYF. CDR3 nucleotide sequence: TGCGCCAGCAGCCGATCAACAGGGATCAAGGAGCAGTACTTC.

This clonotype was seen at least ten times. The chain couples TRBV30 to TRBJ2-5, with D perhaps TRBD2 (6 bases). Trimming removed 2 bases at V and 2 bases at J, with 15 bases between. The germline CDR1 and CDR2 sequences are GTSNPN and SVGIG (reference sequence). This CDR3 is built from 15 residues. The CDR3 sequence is CAWSSSGVRQETQYF. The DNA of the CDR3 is TGTGCCTGGAGTAGCTCGGGGGTGCGGCAAGAGACCCAGTACTTC.

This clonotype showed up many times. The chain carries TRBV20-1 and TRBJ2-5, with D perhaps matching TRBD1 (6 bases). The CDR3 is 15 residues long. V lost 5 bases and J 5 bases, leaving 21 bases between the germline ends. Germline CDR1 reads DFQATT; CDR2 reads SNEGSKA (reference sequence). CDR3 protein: CSAYKRGGELETQYF. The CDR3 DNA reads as TGCAGTGCTTATAAAAGAGGGGGTGAGCTGGAGACCCAGTACTTC.

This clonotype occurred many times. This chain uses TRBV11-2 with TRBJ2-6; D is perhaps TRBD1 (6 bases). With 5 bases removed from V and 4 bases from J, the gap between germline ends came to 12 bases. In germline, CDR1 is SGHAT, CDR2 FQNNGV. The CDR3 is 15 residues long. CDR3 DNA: TGTGCCAGCAGCCCCAGGGGAGCCGGGGCCAACGTCCTGACTTTC. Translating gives CASSPRGAGANVLTF.

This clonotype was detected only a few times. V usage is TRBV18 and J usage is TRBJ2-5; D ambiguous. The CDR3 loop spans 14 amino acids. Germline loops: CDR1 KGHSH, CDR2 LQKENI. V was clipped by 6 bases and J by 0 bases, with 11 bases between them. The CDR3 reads CASSHRINQETQYF. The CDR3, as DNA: TGTGCCAGCTCCCACCGAATTAACCAAGAGACCCAGTACTTC. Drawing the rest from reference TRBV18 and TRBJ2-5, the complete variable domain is NAGVMQNPRHLVRRRGQEARLRCSPMKGHSHVYWYRQLPEEGLKFMVYLQKENIIDESGMPKERFSAEFPKEGPSILRIQQVVRGDSAAYFCASSHRINQETQYFGPGTRLLVL.

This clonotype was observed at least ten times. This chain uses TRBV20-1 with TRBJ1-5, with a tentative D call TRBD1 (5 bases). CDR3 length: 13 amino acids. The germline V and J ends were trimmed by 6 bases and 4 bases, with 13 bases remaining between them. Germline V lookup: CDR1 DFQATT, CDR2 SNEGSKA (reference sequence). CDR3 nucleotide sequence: TGCAGTGCCGCTGGTGGGGGGAATCAGCCCCAGCATTTT. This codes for CSAAGGGNQPQHF.

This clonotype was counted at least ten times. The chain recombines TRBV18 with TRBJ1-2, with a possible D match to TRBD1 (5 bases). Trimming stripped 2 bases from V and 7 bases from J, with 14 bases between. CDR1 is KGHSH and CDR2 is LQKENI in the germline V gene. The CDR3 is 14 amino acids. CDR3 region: CASSPTGRGSGYTF. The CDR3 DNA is TGTGCCAGCTCACCAACAGGACGAGGGTCTGGCTACACCTTC.

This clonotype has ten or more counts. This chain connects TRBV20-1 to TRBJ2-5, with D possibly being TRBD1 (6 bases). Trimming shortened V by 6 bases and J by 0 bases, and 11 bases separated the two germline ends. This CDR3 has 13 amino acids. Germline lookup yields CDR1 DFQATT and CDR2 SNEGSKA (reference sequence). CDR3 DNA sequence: TGCAGTGCGGTAGACAGGAACCAAGAGACCCAGTACTTC. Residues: CSAVDRNQETQYF.

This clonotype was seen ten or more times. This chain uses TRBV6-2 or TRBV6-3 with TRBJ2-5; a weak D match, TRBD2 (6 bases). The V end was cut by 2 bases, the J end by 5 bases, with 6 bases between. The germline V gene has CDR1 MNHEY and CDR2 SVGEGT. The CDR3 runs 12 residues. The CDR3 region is CASSYGGETQYF. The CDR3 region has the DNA TGTGCCAGCAGTTACGGAGGGGAGACCCAGTACTTC.

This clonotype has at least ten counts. This chain's CDR3 is CASSYASGTGKPQHF. CDR3 bases: TGTGCCAGCAGTTACGCTTCCGGGACAGGGAAGCCCCAGCATTTT. V gene TRBV6-5 combines with J gene TRBJ1-5, with 9 bases that match TRBD1. The V and J ends lost 2 bases and 8 bases, in that order; junction bases with no gene match: 7. The CDR3 runs to 15 residues. CDR1 is MNHEY and CDR2 is SVGAGI in the germline V gene.

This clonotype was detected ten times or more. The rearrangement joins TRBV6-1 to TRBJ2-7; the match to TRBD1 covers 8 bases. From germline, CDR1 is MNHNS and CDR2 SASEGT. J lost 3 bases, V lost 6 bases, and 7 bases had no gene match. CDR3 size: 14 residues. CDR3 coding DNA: TGTGCCAGCAGCCGGACAGGGATTAACTACGAGCAGTACTTC. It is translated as CASSRTGINYEQYF.

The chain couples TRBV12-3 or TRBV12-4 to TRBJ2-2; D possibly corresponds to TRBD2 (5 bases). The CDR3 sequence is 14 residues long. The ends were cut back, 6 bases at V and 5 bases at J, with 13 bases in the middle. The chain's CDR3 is CASRVGLLTGELFF. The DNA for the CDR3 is TGTGCCAGCAGGGTAGGACTTTTGACCGGGGAGCTGTTTTTT.

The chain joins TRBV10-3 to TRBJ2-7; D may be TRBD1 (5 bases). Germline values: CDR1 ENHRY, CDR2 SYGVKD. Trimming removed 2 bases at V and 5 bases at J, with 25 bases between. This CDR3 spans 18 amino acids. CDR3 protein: CAISEPELPQVKPHEQYF. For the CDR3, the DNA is TGTGCCATCAGTGAGCCCGAATTACCACAGGTCAAGCCTCACGAGCAGTACTTC.

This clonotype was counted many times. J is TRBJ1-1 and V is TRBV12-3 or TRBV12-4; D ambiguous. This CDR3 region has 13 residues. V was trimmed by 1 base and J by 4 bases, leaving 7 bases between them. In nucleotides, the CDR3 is TGTGCCAGCAGTTTAGAGGGAATCACTGAAGCTTTCTTT. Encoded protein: CASSLEGITEAFF.